The present T cell receptor (beta chain) was sequenced within a study of Ad26.COV2.S vaccination and SARS-CoV-2 variants. Treatment described: 15 to 20 received Ad26.COV2.S at low or high dose, single or two shots; roughly five received placebo; per-sample allocation not given. Samples came from day 63 after the first vaccine or placebo injection. Germline V lookup: CDR1 MNHEY, CDR2 SVGAGI. V lost 2 bases, J lost 7 bases, and 11 bases lay in between. The CDR3 spans 13 residues. Only in-frame clones appear in the TCRdb table, and some are missing; sequencing was by immunoSEQ multiplex PCR. The table has 350,000 to 450,000 clones, approximately 89% seen once; the top ten hold under 2%.

The chain is built from TRBV6-5 and TRBJ1-2; D gene unclear. The origin of this receptor is a person aged 18 to 65 who received the Ad26.COV2.S COVID-19 vaccine or a placebo. Sequences were derived from peripheral blood, sampled in a trial of Ad26.COV2.S vaccine versus placebo. The CDR3 DNA follows: TGTGCCAGCAGTTACCTTGGAACTGGTGGCTACACCTTC. It translates to CASSYLGTGGYTF.